This TCR beta chain is from a study of control samples from healthy donors and cancer patients. This table comes from immunoSEQ multiplex PCR, and its TCRdb copy is limited to in-frame clones, with some not included. Here the sample spans 110,000 or so clones, just under 85% being singletons. V was trimmed by 0 bases and J by 4 bases, leaving 16 bases between them. This CDR3 contains 17 residues. Germline CDR1 LNHNV, CDR2 YYDKDF (reference sequence). The chain employs TRBV15 and TRBJ1-3, with TRBD1 as a possible D gene (5 bases). The sequence derives from a man aged 18 to 30 in good health. The source material was blood. As DNA, the CDR3 is TGTGCCACCAGCAGAGATCCGACAGCGAGTACCGGAAACACCATATATTTT. Its protein is CATSRDPTASTGNTIYF.